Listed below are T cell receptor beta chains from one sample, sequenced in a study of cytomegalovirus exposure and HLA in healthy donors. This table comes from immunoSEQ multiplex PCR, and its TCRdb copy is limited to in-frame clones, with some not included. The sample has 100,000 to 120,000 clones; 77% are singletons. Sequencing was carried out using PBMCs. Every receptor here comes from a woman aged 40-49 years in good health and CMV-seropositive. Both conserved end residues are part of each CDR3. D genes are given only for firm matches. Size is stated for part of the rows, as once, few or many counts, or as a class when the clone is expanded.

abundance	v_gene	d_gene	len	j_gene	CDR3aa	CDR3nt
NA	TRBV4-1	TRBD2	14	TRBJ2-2	CASSQPGTSGELFF	TGCGCCAGCAGCCAACCAGGGACTAGCGGAGAGCTGTTTTTT
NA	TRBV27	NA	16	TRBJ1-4	CASSLQGFATNEKLFF	TGTGCCAGCAGTTTGCAGGGGTTTGCAACTAATGAAAAACTGTTTTTT
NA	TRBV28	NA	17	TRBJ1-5	CASSLGGGTRNNQPQHF	TGTGCCAGCAGTCTAGGGGGAGGGACCCGAAACAATCAGCCCCAGCATTTT
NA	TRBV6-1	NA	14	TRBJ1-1	CASSESAGVAGAFF	TGTGCCAGCAGTGAATCGGCAGGGGTGGCGGGAGCTTTCTTT
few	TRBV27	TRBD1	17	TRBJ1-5	CASSSYRGKEVSQPQHF	TGTGCCAGCAGTTCTTACAGGGGCAAAGAAGTTTCGCAGCCCCAGCATTTT
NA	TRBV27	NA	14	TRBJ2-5	CASSFVREQETQYF	TGTGCCAGCAGTTTCGTCCGGGAACAAGAGACCCAGTACTTC
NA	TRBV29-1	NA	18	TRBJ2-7	CSVVPTSTGTQRGYEQYF	TGCAGCGTTGTTCCAACTTCAACCGGGACTCAGAGGGGCTACGAGCAGTACTTC
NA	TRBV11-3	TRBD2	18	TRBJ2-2	CASSPGTSGGLNTGELFF	TGTGCCAGCAGCCCCGGGACTAGCGGGGGGCTGAACACCGGGGAGCTGTTTTTT
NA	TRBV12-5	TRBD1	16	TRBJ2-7	CASGLVQGGYKYEQYF	TGTGCTAGTGGTTTGGTACAAGGGGGCTACAAATACGAGCAGTACTTC
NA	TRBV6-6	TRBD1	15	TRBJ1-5	CASSWGQPANQPQHF	TGTGCCAGCAGTTGGGGACAGCCAGCAAATCAGCCCCAGCATTTT
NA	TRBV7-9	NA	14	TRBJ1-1	CASSFGGINTEAFF	TGTGCCAGCAGCTTTGGAGGGATTAACACTGAAGCTTTCTTT
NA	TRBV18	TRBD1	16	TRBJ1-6	CASSPRGQGNNSPLHF	TGTGCCAGCTCACCACGCGGACAGGGGAATAATTCACCCCTCCACTTT
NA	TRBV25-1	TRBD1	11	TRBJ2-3	CASSETQDRTF	TGTGCCAGCAGTGAGACTCAGGACAGGACCTTT
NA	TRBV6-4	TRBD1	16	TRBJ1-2	CASRSRDRGRGYGYTF	TGTGCCAGCAGGTCCCGGGACAGGGGGCGCGGCTATGGCTACACCTTC
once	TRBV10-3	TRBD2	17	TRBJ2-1	CATRLVPGLAGGCEQFF	TGTGCCACCCGACTAGTTCCTGGACTAGCGGGAGGCTGTGAGCAGTTCTTC
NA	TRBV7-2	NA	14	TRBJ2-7	CASSYTPGMYEQYF	TGTGCCAGCAGCTACACTCCCGGGATGTACGAGCAGTACTTC
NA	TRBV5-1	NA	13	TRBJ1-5	CASSLREGQPQHF	TGCGCCAGCAGCTTGAGGGAGGGTCAGCCCCAGCATTTT
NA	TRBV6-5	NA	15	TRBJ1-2	CASTRSGTFVHGYTF	TGTGCCAGCACCCGAAGCGGGACATTTGTTCATGGCTACACCTTC
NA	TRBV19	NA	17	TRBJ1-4	CASRSRRGRATNEKLFF	TGTGCCAGTAGGTCGCGCAGGGGAAGAGCAACTAATGAAAAACTGTTTTTT
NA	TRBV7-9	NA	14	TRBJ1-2	CASSFTGSDYGYTF	TGTGCCAGCAGCTTCACAGGGAGCGACTATGGCTACACCTTC
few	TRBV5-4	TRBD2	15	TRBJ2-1	CASSPRGGPYNEQFF	TGTGCCAGCAGCCCCCGCGGGGGGCCCTACAATGAGCAGTTCTTC
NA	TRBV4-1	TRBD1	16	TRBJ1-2	CASSQGVGQGAFGYTF	TGCGCCAGCAGCCAAGGCGTTGGGCAGGGGGCGTTTGGCTACACCTTC
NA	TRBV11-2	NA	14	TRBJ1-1	CASNLLQGLTEAFF	TGTGCCAGCAATCTACTGCAGGGATTAACTGAAGCTTTCTTT
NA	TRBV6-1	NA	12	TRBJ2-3	CASSLYTDTQYF	TGTGCCAGCAGCCTATACACAGATACGCAGTATTTT